Below are 32 T cell receptor beta chains sequenced from a single sample in a study of cytomegalovirus exposure and HLA in healthy donors. The primer mix had 60 Vbeta and 13 Jbeta primers. Clones were sequenced by immunoSEQ multiplex PCR, and TCRdb holds only the in-frame ones, with some missing. The table includes some 210,000 clones, around 81% detected once. Sample: PBMCs. The receptors here all came from a woman aged 45-60 years in good health and CMV-seropositive.

The chain couples TRBV6-6 to TRBJ1-2; 8 bases agree with TRBD1. The ends lost 5 bases at V and 0 bases at J; junction bases unmatched: 5. Germline assignment: CDR1 MNHNY and CDR2 SVGAGI (reference sequence). CDR3 length: 15 amino acids. CDR3 DNA: TGTGCCAGCAGTCAGGGACAGGCAGCTAACTATGGCTACACCTTC. Amino acids: CASSQGQAANYGYTF.

This rearrangement joins TRBV6-5 to TRBJ1-2; a weak D match, TRBD1 (6 bases). Trimming shortened V by 4 bases and J by 1 base, and 16 bases separated the two germline ends. Germline V gene sequence: CDR1 MNHEY, CDR2 SVGAGI. The CDR3 is 16 residues long. The CDR3 region is CASSSPGTPNNYGYTF. For the CDR3, the DNA is TGTGCCAGCAGTTCCCCCGGGACACCTAATAACTATGGCTACACCTTC.

The gene calls are TRBV10-3 and TRBJ2-3; D unclear. Germline V lookup: CDR1 ENHRY, CDR2 SYGVKD. The CDR3 is 19 residues long. Trimming removed 2 bases at V and 2 bases at J, with 23 bases between. The CDR3 protein is CAISERPRFPNPYTDTQYF. The CDR3 DNA follows: TGTGCCATCAGTGAGCGGCCGAGGTTCCCCAATCCGTACACAGATACGCAGTATTTT.

This chain links TRBV13 with TRBJ2-1; 9 bases align to TRBD1. CDR1 and CDR2 from the germline V gene are PRHDT and FYEKMQ (reference sequence). Losses at the gene ends were 6 bases for V and 4 bases for J; bases not matched to a gene: 7. This CDR3 is built from 15 residues. CDR3: CASRTGQGIYNEQFF. CDR3 nucleotide sequence: TGTGCCAGCAGAACCGGACAGGGGATTTACAATGAGCAGTTCTTC.

There are a few counts of this clone. This chain connects TRBV9 to TRBJ2-7, with D tentatively TRBD2 (6 bases). The germline gives CDR1 SGDLS, CDR2 YYNGEE. This CDR3 has 13 residues. The V end was cut by 3 bases, the J end by 3 bases, with 10 bases between. CDR3 sequence: CASSAGTHYEQYF. The CDR3 DNA reads TGTGCCAGCAGCGCCGGGACTCACTACGAGCAGTACTTC. Using reference TRBV9 and TRBJ2-7 for the parts outside the CDR3, the full variable domain is DSGVTQTPKHLITATGQRVTLRCSPRSGDLSVYWYQQSLDQGLQFLIQYYNGEERAKGNILERFSAQQFPDLHSELNLSSLELGDSALYFCASSAGTHYEQYFGPGTRLTVT.

V gene TRBV5-1 combines with J gene TRBJ2-6, with TRBD1 matching over 9 bases. The CDR3 has 17 residues. The germline V gene has CDR1 SGHRS and CDR2 YFSETQ. The V segment lost 3 bases and the J segment 4 bases; nucleotides outside the gene matches: 8. The CDR3: CASSWDRASRGANVLTF. The CDR3 nucleotides read TGCGCCAGCAGCTGGGACAGGGCGAGTCGAGGGGCCAACGTCCTGACTTTC.

The chain has TRBV10-1 and TRBJ2-5; tentative D call: TRBD1 (5 bases). The CDR3 is made up of 13 amino acids. V lost 6 bases, J lost 1 base, and 9 bases lay in between. The V gene's germline CDR1 is WNHNN and CDR2 SYGVQD (reference sequence). CDR3 DNA: TGCGCCAGCAGCCCGACAGCCCAAGAGACCCAGTACTTC. Its translation: CASSPTAQETQYF.

V is TRBV28 and J is TRBJ2-5; a possible D gene is TRBD1 (6 bases). Germline CDR1 is MDHEN and CDR2 is SYDVKM. V was pared by 7 bases and J by 2 bases, with 11 bases between. The CDR3 runs to 13 residues. CDR3 nucleotides: TGTGCCAGCAAACAGGGCTATCAAGAGACCCAGTACTTC. Protein product: CASKQGYQETQYF.

This clone was seen a single time. The J gene is TRBJ2-6, the V gene TRBV6-5; unclear D gene. This CDR3 spans 14 amino acids. The V gene's germline CDR1 is MNHEY and CDR2 SVGAGI. V lost 8 bases and J lost 3, with 11 bases in between. CDR3 nucleotide sequence: TGTGCCAGCGGCAATGGTGTTGGGGCCAACGTCCTGACTTTC. Protein product: CASGNGVGANVLTF.

The chain recombines TRBV5-5 with TRBJ1-2; TRBD1 aligns across 7 bases. The V gene's germline CDR1 is SGHKS and CDR2 YYEKEE (reference sequence). The CDR3 has 13 amino acids. J was trimmed by 8 bases and V by 0 bases; bases with no gene match: 4. The CDR3 region is CASSLGDSPGYTF. The CDR3 DNA sequence: TGTGCCAGCAGCTTGGGGGACAGCCCAGGCTACACCTTC.

The gene calls are TRBV13 and TRBJ2-7; D remains unclear. This CDR3 comprises 12 residues. The V gene's germline CDR1 is PRHDT and CDR2 FYEKMQ (reference sequence). V lost 5 bases to trimming and J lost 4 bases, with 9 bases between them. CDR3 sequence (DNA): TGTGCCAGCAGCCCCCTCCTTTACGAGCAGTACTTC. As protein: CASSPLLYEQYF.

The rearrangement joins TRBV5-1 to TRBJ1-2; TRBD1 matches at 8 bases. The CDR3 sequence is 14 residues long. The germline V gene encodes CDR1 SGHRS and CDR2 YFSETQ. V shed 1 base, J shed 7 bases, and the junction held 6 bases outside the gene matches. CDR3 nucleotides: TGCGCCAGCAGCTTGAAACAGGGGGGTTTTGGCTACACCTTC. Translation: CASSLKQGGFGYTF.

This clone came up a few times. The chain uses TRBV5-6 and TRBJ1-2; TRBD1 matches at 8 bases. CDR1 is SGHDT and CDR2 is YYEEEE in the germline V gene. Trimming removed 4 bases from V and 4 bases from J; junction bases left unmatched: 9. CDR3 length equals 15 residues. CDR3 DNA sequence: TGTGCCAGCAGCGAGTGGACAGGGAGGGGCTATGGCTACACCTTC. It translates to CASSEWTGRGYGYTF.

The chain couples TRBV7-3 to TRBJ2-3; the D is unclear. The CDR3 is made up of 13 amino acids. V lost 0 bases, J lost 4 bases, and 5 bases lay in between. Germline CDR1 SGHTA, CDR2 FQGTGA. The CDR3 here is CASSLTYSDTQYF. CDR3 coding DNA: TGTGCCAGCAGCTTAACGTATTCAGATACGCAGTATTTT.

The genes are TRBV5-1 and TRBJ1-2; 8 bases agree with TRBD1. J gave up 8 bases and V 4 bases, and 13 bases lay outside the gene matches. There are 15 residues in the CDR3. The V gene's germline CDR1 is SGHRS and CDR2 YFSETQ. The CDR3 nucleotides are TGCGCCAGCAGCCGTGGGACAGGATCCTTCTCGGGCTACACCTTC. Its protein product is CASSRGTGSFSGYTF.

V usage is TRBV6-1 and J usage is TRBJ1-1; tentatively, D is TRBD1 (6 bases). The CDR3 length is 12 residues. CDR1 is MNHNS and CDR2 is SASEGT in the germline V gene. V was cut by 5 bases and J by 6 bases, with 10 bases left in between. The CDR3 DNA reads TGTGCCAGCAGTTTACAGGGTTCTGAAGCTTTCTTT. Amino acids: CASSLQGSEAFF.

The CDR3 loop is CASSTTFADTQYF. The CDR3 DNA reads TGTGCCAGCAGTACAACCTTTGCAGATACGCAGTATTTT. V is TRBV6-1 and J is TRBJ2-3; D call uncertain. There are 13 residues in the CDR3. The V gene lost 5 bases and the J gene lost 4 bases, with 10 bases spanning the gap. Per the germline V gene, CDR1 is MNHNS and CDR2 is SASEGT.

This sequence joins TRBV2 and TRBJ2-1; D is perhaps TRBD2 (5 bases). CDR1 is SNHLY and CDR2 is FYNNEI in the germline V gene. V was shortened by 6 bases and J by 7 bases, with 10 bases between the two germline ends. The CDR3 extends over 12 amino acids. The CDR3 nucleotides are TGTGCCAGCAGCCCCGGGGTTAATGAGCAGTTCTTC. Translated: CASSPGVNEQFF. Variable domain in full (rest from reference TRBV2 and TRBJ2-1): EPEVTQTPSHQVTQMGQEVILRCVPISNHLYFYWYRQILGQKVEFLVSFYNNEISEKSEIFDDQFSVERPDGSNFTLKIRSTKLEDSAMYFCASSPGVNEQFFGPGTRLTVL.

The V gene is TRBV9, the J gene TRBJ1-3; 9 nucleotides align to TRBD1. CDR3 length: 17 residues. Germline V gives CDR1 SGDLS, CDR2 YYNGEE. The V gene end was trimmed by 3 bases and the J gene end by 4 bases; junction bases not matched to a gene: 11. For the CDR3, the DNA is TGTGCCAGCAGCGCCCGGGACAGGGTAGTTGGCGGAAACACCATATATTTT. Translating gives CASSARDRVVGGNTIYF.

The gene calls are TRBV5-4 and TRBJ1-2, with a possible D match to TRBD1 (6 bases). Germline V gene lookup returns CDR1 SGHNT and CDR2 YYREEE (reference sequence). The V end lost 5 bases, the J end lost 1 base, and 12 bases lay between the germline ends. This CDR3 region has 14 residues. The CDR3, as DNA: TGTGCCAGCAGTGGACAGCTTAATAACTATGGCTACACCTTC. It encodes CASSGQLNNYGYTF. The complete variable domain, with remaining parts taken from reference TRBV5-4 and TRBJ1-2, reads ETGVTQSPTHLIKTRGQQVTLRCSSQSGHNTVSWYQQALGQGPQFIFQYYREEENGRGNFPPRFSGLQFPNYSSELNVNALELDDSALYLCASSGQLNNYGYTFGSGTRLTVV.

The chain couples TRBV27 to TRBJ1-4, with D possibly TRBD1 on 5 matching bases. From germline, CDR1 is MNHEY and CDR2 SMNVEV (reference sequence). Trimming removed 4 bases at V and 0 bases at J, with 9 bases between. The CDR3 extends over 15 amino acids. CDR3 protein: CASSSDRTTNEKLFF. CDR3 DNA: TGTGCCAGCAGTTCCGACAGAACAACTAATGAAAAACTGTTTTTT.

The chain uses TRBV7-8 and TRBJ2-3, with 10 bases fitting TRBD1. V shed 5 bases, J shed 0 bases, and the junction held 5 bases outside the gene matches. Germline lookup yields CDR1 SGHVS and CDR2 FQNEAQ. The CDR3 runs to 16 residues. In DNA, the CDR3 is TGTGCCAGCAGCCCAGGACAGGGGGGGAGCACAGATACGCAGTATTTT. Translation: CASSPGQGGSTDTQYF.

V is TRBV19 and J is TRBJ2-7, with a possible D match to TRBD2 (6 bases). CDR3 length equals 13 residues. V lost 5 bases and J 2 bases, leaving 10 bases between the germline ends. From germline, CDR1 is LNHDA and CDR2 SQIVND (reference sequence). This CDR3 is CASSAPGAYEQYF. The CDR3 DNA follows: TGTGCCAGTAGTGCCCCGGGGGCCTACGAGCAGTACTTC.

The chain couples TRBV5-1 to TRBJ1-5; weak D call: TRBD1 (5 bases). Germline CDR1 is SGHRS and CDR2 is YFSETQ. This CDR3 has 15 amino acids. V lost 3 bases and J lost 3, with 13 bases in between. The CDR3 here is CASSSSGGDNQPQHF. The CDR3 DNA reads as TGCGCCAGCAGCTCGTCCGGGGGAGACAATCAGCCCCAGCATTTT.

The chain couples TRBV28 to TRBJ2-7; 7 positions agree with TRBD1. This CDR3 spans 17 amino acids. CDR1 is MDHEN, CDR2 SYDVKM, per germline. The J segment lost 2 bases and the V segment lost 3 bases, leaving 13 bases of the junction unmatched. The CDR3 DNA is TGTGCCAGCAGTTTTTCCCCGACAGGGAAGCTCACCTACGAGCAGTACTTC. Its protein product is CASSFSPTGKLTYEQYF.

The chain couples TRBV7-3 to TRBJ1-1; D not certain. The CDR3 sequence is 13 residues long. V lost 2 bases, J lost 2 bases, and 6 bases lay in between. In germline, CDR1 is SGHTA, CDR2 FQGTGA. This CDR3 is CASSLEENTEAFF. As DNA, the CDR3 is TGTGCCAGCAGCTTAGAGGAAAACACTGAAGCTTTCTTT.

The chain couples TRBV9 to TRBJ2-3, with a tentative D call TRBD2 (6 bases). The CDR3 is 13 amino acids. Trimming took 2 bases from V and 3 from J, leaving 7 bases between them. Germline CDR1 SGDLS, CDR2 YYNGEE. CDR3 nucleotides: TGTGCCAGCAGCGTCGGGGGAACAGATACGCAGTATTTT. It yields the protein CASSVGGTDTQYF.

The chain couples TRBV5-1 to TRBJ2-5; weak D call: TRBD2 (6 bases). Looked up from germline, CDR1 is SGHRS and CDR2 is YFSETQ. V gave up 2 bases and J gave up 5 bases, with 10 bases separating them. The CDR3 runs 13 residues. The CDR3 is CASSFGSGETQYF. The DNA for the CDR3 is TGCGCCAGCAGCTTCGGAAGCGGGGAGACCCAGTACTTC.

This chain joins TRBV11-2 and TRBJ1-6; 8 bases are a match to TRBD1. The germline V gene has CDR1 SGHAT and CDR2 FQNNGV. This CDR3 contains 16 residues. Trimming cost V 5 bases and J 2 bases; bases outside gene matches: 5. The chain's CDR3 is CASSRRDRPYNSPLHF. The CDR3 coding sequence is TGTGCCAGCAGCCGCAGGGACAGGCCCTATAATTCACCCCTCCACTTT.

The V call is TRBV9, the J call TRBJ2-1; 9 nucleotides match TRBD2. The junction had 16 bases not matched to a gene; V was cut back by 4 bases and J by 5 bases. CDR1 is SGDLS and CDR2 is YYNGEE in the germline V gene. The CDR3 consists of 18 residues. The CDR3 region has the DNA TGTGCCAGCAGCAAGAGGAAGCGGGCTAGCGGGGCCGACAATGAGCAGTTCTTC. Protein sequence: CASSKRKRASGADNEQFF.

The rearrangement uses TRBV2 and TRBJ1-2; 7 bases fit TRBD1. Germline V lookup: CDR1 SNHLY, CDR2 FYNNEI. The CDR3 is 15 residues long. V was clipped by 2 bases and J by 4 bases; unmatched bases: 7. CDR3 region: CASSELRGLGYGYTF. CDR3 in DNA: TGTGCCAGCAGTGAACTTAGGGGGCTCGGCTATGGCTACACCTTC. The variable domain in full, with the rest retrieved from reference TRBV2 and TRBJ1-2, is EPEVTQTPSHQVTQMGQEVILRCVPISNHLYFYWYRQILGQKVEFLVSFYNNEISEKSEIFDDQFSVERPDGSNFTLKIRSTKLEDSAMYFCASSELRGLGYGYTFGSGTRLTVV.

This clone was seen a handful of times. The chain carries TRBV4-1 and TRBJ2-7; D is uncertain. Trimming shortened V by 4 bases and J by 0 bases, and 10 bases separated the two germline ends. Per germline, CDR1 MGHRA and CDR2 YSYEKL. This CDR3 is 14 amino acids long. The CDR3 nucleotides are TGCGCCAGCAGCCCTGCCAAGAGCTCCTACGAGCAGTACTTC. This sequence encodes CASSPAKSSYEQYF.